This TCR beta chain is from a study of T cell changes during pregnancy in multiple sclerosis. The V gene end was trimmed by 0 bases and the J gene end by 4 bases; junction bases not matched to a gene: 4. Germline V gene sequence: CDR1 SGHNT, CDR2 YYREEE (reference sequence). The CDR3 is made up of 14 amino acids. The table came from immunoSEQ multiplex PCR; TCRdb's copy has only in-frame clones and leaves some out. Here the sample spans 85,000 to 100,000 clones, around 90% being singletons. This TCR was sampled from a female donor with multiple sclerosis, enrolled in a pregnancy study. This chain joins TRBV5-4 and TRBJ2-7, with 7 bases that match TRBD2. Material: peripheral blood, obtained in the first trimester of pregnancy. DNA for the CDR3: TGTGCCAGCAGCTTGGGCGGGAGTAGTTACGAGCAGTACTTC. It translates to CASSLGGSSYEQYF.